The sample holds many counts of the clone carrying this TCR beta chain. The sample belongs to a study of T-cell reconstitution after alpha-beta-depleted transplantation in children. For TCRbeta, the library was prepared with unique molecular identifiers. TCRdb redid the calling of the PCR reads with MiXCR, one entry per CDR3 protein. Of 350,000 to 400,000 distinct CDR3 sequences in the sample, roughly 15% were seen once. The CDR3 spans 10 residues. Germline V lookup: CDR1 DFQATT, CDR2 SNEGSKA (reference sequence). Trimming pared 8 bases from V and 6 bases from J, leaving 8 bases between. This clonotype originated in a human donor who donated a stem cell graft to a child with Fanconi anemia. The J gene is TRBJ2-1, the V gene TRBV20-1; D is unresolved. The sample was PBMCs, taken from the stem cell graft. The CDR3 DNA reads TGCAGTATTAGTTCCAATGAGCAGTTCTTC. Translating it yields CSISSNEQFF.